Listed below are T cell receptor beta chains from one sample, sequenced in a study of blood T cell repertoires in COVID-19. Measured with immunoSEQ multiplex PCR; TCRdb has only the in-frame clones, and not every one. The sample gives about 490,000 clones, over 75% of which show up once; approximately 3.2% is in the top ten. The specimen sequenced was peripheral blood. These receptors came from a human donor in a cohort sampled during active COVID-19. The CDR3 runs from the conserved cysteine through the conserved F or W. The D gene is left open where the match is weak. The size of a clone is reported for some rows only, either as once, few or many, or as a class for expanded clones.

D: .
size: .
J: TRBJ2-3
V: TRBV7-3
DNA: TGTGCCAGCAGCTCGGCCAGGTCTAGCACAGATACGCAGTATTTT
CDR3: CASSSARSSTDTQYF

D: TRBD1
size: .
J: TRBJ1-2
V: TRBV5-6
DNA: TGTGCCAGCAGCCGAAGCTTGGGGACAGTCGGTAACTATGGCTACACCTTC
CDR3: CASSRSLGTVGNYGYTF

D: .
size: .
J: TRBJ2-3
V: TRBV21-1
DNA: TGTGCCATTAGTGGGCAGGGGGCAAATACGCAGTATTTT
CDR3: CAISGQGANTQYF

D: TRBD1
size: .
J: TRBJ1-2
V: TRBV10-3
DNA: TGTGCCATCAGTGAGGGACAGGGGTACTATGGCTACACCTTC
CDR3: CAISEGQGYYGYTF

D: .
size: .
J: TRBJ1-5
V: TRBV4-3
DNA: TGCGCCAGCAGCCAAGGAGCCTACTATAGCAATCAGCCCCAGCATTTT
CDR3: CASSQGAYYSNQPQHF

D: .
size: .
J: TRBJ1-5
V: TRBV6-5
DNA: TGTGCCAGCAGTTCCGTAAATCAGCCCCAGCATTTT
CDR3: CASSSVNQPQHF

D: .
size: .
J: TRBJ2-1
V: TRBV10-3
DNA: TGTGCCATCAGTTCTACTGGGGCGGTTCGGGATGAGCAGTTCTTC
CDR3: CAISSTGAVRDEQFF

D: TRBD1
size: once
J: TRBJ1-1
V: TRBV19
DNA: TGTGCCAGTAGTATAGCCCGGGACAGGGATGAAGCTTTCTTT
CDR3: CASSIARDRDEAFF

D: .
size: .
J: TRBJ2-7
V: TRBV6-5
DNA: TGTGCCAGCAGAAGGTGGCAGGGTGACAACGAGCAGTACTTC
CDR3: CASRRWQGDNEQYF

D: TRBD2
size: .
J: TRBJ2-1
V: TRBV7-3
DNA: TGTGCCAGCAGTCTCCGGGTAGCGGGCTACAATGAGCAGTTCTTC
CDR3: CASSLRVAGYNEQFF

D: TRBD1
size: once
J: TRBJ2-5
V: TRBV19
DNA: TGTGCCAGTAGCACGGACAGGGATCTAACGGAGACCCAGTACTTC
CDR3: CASSTDRDLTETQYF

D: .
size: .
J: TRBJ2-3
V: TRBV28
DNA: TGTGCCAGCAGTAGGACATCAGATACGCAGTATTTT
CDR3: CASSRTSDTQYF

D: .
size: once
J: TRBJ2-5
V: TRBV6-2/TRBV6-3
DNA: TGTGCCAGCAGCCAAGAGGACACAAGGGAGACCCAGTACTTC
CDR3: CASSQEDTRETQYF

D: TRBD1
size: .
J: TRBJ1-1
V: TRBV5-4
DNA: TGTGCCAGCAGCTTGGGGTCCCCAGGGGGGCTGGACACTGAAGCTTTCTTT
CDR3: CASSLGSPGGLDTEAFF

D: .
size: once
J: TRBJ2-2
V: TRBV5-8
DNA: TGTGCCAGCAGCCAAAGAGGGCAGGTCAATTCTCTAGGGACCGGGGAGCTGTTTTTT
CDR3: CASSQRGQVNSLGTGELFF

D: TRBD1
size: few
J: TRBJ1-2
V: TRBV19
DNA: TGTGCCACCAACGGACAGGGGGTTAGCTATGGCTACACCTTC
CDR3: CATNGQGVSYGYTF

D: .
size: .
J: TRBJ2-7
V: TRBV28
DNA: TGTGCCAGCAGTTACCCAGGCGAGCAGTACTTC
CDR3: CASSYPGEQYF

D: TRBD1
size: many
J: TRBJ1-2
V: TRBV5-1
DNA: TGCGCCAGCAGTTCTACGGACAGGGACGGCTACACCTTC
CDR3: CASSSTDRDGYTF

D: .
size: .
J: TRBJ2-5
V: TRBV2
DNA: TGTGCCAGCAGTACGGGACAAACCGGGAGGGAGACCCAGTACTTC
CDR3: CASSTGQTGRETQYF

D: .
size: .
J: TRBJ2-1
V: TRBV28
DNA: TGTGCCAGCAGTTTATACCCCCGGAGGGCCTTCGGCAATGAGCAGTTCTTC
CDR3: CASSLYPRRAFGNEQFF

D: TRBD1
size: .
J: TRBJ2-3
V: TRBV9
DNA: TGTGCCAGCGCCGAAGGGGACAGGGGGTCTCTCCAGTATTTT
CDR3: CASAEGDRGSLQYF

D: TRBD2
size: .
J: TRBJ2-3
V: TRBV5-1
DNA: TGCGCCAGCAGCGCGGCGGGAGTTTCGAATACGCAGTATTTT
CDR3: CASSAAGVSNTQYF

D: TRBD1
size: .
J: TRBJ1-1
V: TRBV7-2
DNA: TGTGCCAGCAGCCCGCTACAGGGGGCGAACACTGAAGCTTTCTTT
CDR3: CASSPLQGANTEAFF

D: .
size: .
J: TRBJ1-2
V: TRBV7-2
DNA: TGTGCCAGCAGCACGACTAGCTATGGCTACACCTTC
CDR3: CASSTTSYGYTF

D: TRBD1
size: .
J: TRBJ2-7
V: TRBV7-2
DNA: TGTGCCAGCAGCTCTGGGACAGCCCTATACTACGAGCAGTACTTC
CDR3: CASSSGTALYYEQYF

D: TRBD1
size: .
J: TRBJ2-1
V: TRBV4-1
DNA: TGCGCCAGCAGCCAAGCCGGGACAGACAATGAGCAGTTCTTC
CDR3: CASSQAGTDNEQFF

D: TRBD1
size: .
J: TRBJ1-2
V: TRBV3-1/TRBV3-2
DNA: TGTGCCAGCAGTCGGGACAGCACCTATGGCTACACCTTC
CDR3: CASSRDSTYGYTF

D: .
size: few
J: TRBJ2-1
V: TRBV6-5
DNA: TGTGCCAGCAGCGACGGGACTTTTGGGGGCAATGAGCAGTTCTTC
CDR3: CASSDGTFGGNEQFF

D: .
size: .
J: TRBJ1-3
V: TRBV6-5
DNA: TGTGCCAGCAGTTATGGCGGAAACACCATATATTTT
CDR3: CASSYGGNTIYF

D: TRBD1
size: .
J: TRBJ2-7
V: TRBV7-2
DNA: TGTGCCAGCAGCTTGGGGACAGGGGGCGACTACGAGCAGTACTTC
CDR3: CASSLGTGGDYEQYF

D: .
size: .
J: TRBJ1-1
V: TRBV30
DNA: TGTGCCGGACAGACGGCGAACACTGAAGCTTTCTTT
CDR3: CAGQTANTEAFF

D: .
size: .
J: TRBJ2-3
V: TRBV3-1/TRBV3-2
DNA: TGTGCCAGCAGCCAGACAGCGGATACGCAGTATTTT
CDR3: CASSQTADTQYF

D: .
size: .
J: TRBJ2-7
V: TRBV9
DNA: TGTGCCAGCAGCGTAGGGGCTCACGGGCCCGGGGTCGAGCAGTACTTC
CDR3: CASSVGAHGPGVEQYF

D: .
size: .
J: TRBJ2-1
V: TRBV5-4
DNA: TGTGCCAGCAGCAAGGAACTAGTTCGAGGTGAGCAGTTCTTC
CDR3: CASSKELVRGEQFF

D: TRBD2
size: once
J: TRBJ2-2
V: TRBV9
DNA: TGTGCCAGCAGCGCCCCGGTCACTAGCGGGAGGGCGTGGACCGGGGAGCTGTTTTTT
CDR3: CASSAPVTSGRAWTGELFF

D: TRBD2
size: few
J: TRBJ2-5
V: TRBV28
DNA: TGTGCCAGCAGTTCGGGGACTAGAGGAGAGACCCAGTACTTC
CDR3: CASSSGTRGETQYF

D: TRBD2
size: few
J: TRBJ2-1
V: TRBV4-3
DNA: TGCGCCAGCAGTTTCTTAGCGGGAGTGAGGAATGAGCAGTTCTTC
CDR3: CASSFLAGVRNEQFF

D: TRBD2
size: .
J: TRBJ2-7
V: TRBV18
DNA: TGTGCCAGCTCCTCAGCGGGAGGGATCAACGAGCAGTACTTC
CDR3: CASSSAGGINEQYF

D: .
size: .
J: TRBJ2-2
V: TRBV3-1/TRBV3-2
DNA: TGTGCCAGCAGCCCAAACACCGGGGAGCTGTTTTTT
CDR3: CASSPNTGELFF

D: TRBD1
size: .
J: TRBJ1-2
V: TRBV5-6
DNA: TGTGCCAGCAGTTTGACAGGGTTAGACTATGGCTACACCTTC
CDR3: CASSLTGLDYGYTF

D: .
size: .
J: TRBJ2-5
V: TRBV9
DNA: TGTGCCAGCAGCCCGGGTCTAGCGAAGACCCAGTACTTC
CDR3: CASSPGLAKTQYF

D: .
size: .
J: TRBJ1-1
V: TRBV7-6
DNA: TGTGCCAGCAGCTTAGTTGCAGGCACTGAAGCTTTCTTT
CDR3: CASSLVAGTEAFF

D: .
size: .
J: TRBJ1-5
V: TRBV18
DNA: TGTGCCAGCTCACTTCAGGGGAGGGATCAGCCCCAGCATTTT
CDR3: CASSLQGRDQPQHF

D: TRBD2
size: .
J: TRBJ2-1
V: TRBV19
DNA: TGTGCCAGTAGTCCTCGGAGCGGGGGCTACAATGAGCAGTTCTTC
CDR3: CASSPRSGGYNEQFF

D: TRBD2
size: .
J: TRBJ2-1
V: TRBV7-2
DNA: TGTGCCAGCAGCCGGACTAGCGGGGGCTACAATGAGCAGTTCTTC
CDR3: CASSRTSGGYNEQFF

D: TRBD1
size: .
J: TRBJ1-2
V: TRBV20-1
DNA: TGCAGTGCTAGTGTATCGGGACAGGGAAAGGATGGCTACACCTTC
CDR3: CSASVSGQGKDGYTF

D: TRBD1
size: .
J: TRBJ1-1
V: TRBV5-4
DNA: TGTGCCAGCAGCCAGGACAGGACGACTGAAGCTTTCTTT
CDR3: CASSQDRTTEAFF

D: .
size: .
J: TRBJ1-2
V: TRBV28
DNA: TGTGCCAGCAGTACCGCCGGGGTATCCTATGGCTACACCTTC
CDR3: CASSTAGVSYGYTF

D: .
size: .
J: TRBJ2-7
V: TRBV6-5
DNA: TGTGCCAGCAGTTACGGGACCCCCAGGGGGGTATACGAGCAGTACTTC
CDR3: CASSYGTPRGVYEQYF

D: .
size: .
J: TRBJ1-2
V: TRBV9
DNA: TGTGCCAGCAGCCCTGGGACACCGAGGGTGCGGGGCTACACCTTC
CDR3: CASSPGTPRVRGYTF

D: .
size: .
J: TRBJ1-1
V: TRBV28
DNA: TGTGCCAGCAGCCTTAGGGCTGGACAGATTGAAGCTTTCTTT
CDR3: CASSLRAGQIEAFF

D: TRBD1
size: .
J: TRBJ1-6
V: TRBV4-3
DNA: TGCGCCAGCAGCCAAGATTTACAGGGGTCATATAATTCACCCCTCCACTTT
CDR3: CASSQDLQGSYNSPLHF

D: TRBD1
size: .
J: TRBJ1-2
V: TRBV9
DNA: TGTGCCAGCAGCGTCCGGACAGGGGGCTGGTATGGCTACACCTTC
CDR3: CASSVRTGGWYGYTF

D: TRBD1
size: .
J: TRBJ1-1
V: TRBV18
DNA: TGTGCCAGCTCCCGGACAGGGAAGTACACTGAAGCTTTCTTT
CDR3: CASSRTGKYTEAFF

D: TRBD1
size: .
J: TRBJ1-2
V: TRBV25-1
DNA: TGTGCCAGCAGTGAAGGAGGGAACAGGGGGCTAGGCTACACCTTC
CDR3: CASSEGGNRGLGYTF

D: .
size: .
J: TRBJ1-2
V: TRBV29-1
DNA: TGCAGCGGCGGGGGGGGATCCTATGGCTACACCTTC
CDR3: CSGGGGSYGYTF

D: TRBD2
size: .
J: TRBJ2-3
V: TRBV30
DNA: TGTGCCTGGAGGGGCCTAGCGGGAGGGCGGGATACGCAGTATTTT
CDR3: CAWRGLAGGRDTQYF